A selection of T cell receptor beta chains follows, all from one sample in a study of shared clonotypes between healthy human individuals. Assay used: immunoSEQ multiplex PCR; TCRdb lists only in-frame clones, some missing. The profile shows around 2,000,000 clones, around 93% of them singletons. Sequenced input: naive CD8+ T cells from PBMCs. These receptors were taken from a man between 18 and 29 years old in good health. Some clones in this sample may be carry-over from other donors' samples. CDR3s include the opening cysteine and the closing phenylalanine or tryptophan. Only some rows state a clone size, as once, few, many or a class for expanded clones.

>TRBV27|.
CASSPRDRGYNEQFF
>TRBV10-2|.
CASSANPLNEQFF
>TRBV27|.
CASRTLAGGSHEQYF
>TRBV11-3|.
CASSEGGAGNTIYF
>TRBV6-1|.
CARGQGVGAKNIQYF
>TRBV7-6|.
CASSLILGELFF
>TRBV4-1|.
CASSPHSTERSNQPQHF
>TRBV28|.
CASTRDSSYEQYF
>TRBV4-1|.
CASSQSGASGSYEQYF
>TRBV5-4|.
CASSLSSGRLYEQYF
>TRBV7-9|once
CASSLSSGNDEQYF
>TRBV19|.
CASSIDPRAVDYTF
>TRBV7-8|.
CASSFVSYEQYF
>TRBV19|.
CASKGRREMNTEAFF
>TRBV11-1|.
CASSLALGDGYTF
>TRBV15|.
CATSRSLGPGGNEQFF
>TRBV7-9|.
CASSLGDRAEKLFF
>TRBV5-4|.
CASHPLGDRSSYEQYF
>TRBV30|.
CAWRDRGAYGYTF
>TRBV9|.
CASSVEWVVGAGGPDTQYF
>TRBV9|once
CASSLGGTDTQYF
>TRBV10-3|.
CAISELGQGGSYEQYF
>TRBV5-4|.
CASSLGLAGVNYEQYF
>TRBV28|.
CASRPQGPLTLGETQYF
>TRBV27|.
CASSLTGGPYEQYF
>TRBV27|.
CASSFSQGITYEQYF
>TRBV4-1|.
CASSHLSERTEAFF
>TRBV5-1|.
CASSLAIVGRAAGELFF
>TRBV4-1|.
CASSQATGPNQPQHF
>TRBV27|.
CASSFGRGTDTQYF